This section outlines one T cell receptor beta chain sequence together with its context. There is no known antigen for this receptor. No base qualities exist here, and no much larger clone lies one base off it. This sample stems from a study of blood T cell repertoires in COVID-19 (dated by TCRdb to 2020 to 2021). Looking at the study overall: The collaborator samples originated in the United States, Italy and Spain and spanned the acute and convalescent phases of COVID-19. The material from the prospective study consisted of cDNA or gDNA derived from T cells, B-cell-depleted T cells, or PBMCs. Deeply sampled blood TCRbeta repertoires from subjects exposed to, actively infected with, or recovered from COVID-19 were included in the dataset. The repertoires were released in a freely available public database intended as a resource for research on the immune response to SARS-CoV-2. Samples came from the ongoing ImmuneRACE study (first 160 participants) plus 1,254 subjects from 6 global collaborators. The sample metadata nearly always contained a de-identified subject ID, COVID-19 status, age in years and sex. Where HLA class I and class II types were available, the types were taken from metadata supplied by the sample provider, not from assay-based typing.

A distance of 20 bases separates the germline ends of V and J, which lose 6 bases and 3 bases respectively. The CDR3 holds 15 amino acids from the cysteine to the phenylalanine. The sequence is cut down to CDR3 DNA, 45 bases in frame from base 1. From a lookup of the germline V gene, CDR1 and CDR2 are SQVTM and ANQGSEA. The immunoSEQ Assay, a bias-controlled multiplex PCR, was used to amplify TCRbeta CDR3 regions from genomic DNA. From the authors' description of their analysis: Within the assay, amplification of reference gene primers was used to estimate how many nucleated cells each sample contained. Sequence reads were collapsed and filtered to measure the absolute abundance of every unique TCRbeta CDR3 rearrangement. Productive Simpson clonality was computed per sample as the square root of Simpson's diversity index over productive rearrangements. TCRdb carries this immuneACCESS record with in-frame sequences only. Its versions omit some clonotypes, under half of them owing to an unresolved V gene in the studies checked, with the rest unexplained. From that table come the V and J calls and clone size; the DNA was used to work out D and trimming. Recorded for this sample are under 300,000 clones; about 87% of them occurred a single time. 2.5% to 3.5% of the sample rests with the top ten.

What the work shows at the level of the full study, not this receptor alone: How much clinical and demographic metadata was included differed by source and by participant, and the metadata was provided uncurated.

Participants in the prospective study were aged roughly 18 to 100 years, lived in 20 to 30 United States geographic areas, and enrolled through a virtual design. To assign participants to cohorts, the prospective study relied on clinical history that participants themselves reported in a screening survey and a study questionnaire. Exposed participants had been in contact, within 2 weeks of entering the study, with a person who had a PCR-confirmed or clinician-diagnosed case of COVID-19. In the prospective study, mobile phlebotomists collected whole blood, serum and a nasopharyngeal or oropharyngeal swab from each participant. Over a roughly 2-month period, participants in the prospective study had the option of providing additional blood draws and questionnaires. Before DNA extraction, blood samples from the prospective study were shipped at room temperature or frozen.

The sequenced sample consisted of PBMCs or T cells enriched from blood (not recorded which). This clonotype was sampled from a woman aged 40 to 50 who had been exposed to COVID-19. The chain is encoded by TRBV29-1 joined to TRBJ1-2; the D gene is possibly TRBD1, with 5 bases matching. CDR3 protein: CSVLPHGARDYGYTF. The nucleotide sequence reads TGCAGCGTCCTACCCCATGGGGCACGAGACTATGGCTACACCTTC.